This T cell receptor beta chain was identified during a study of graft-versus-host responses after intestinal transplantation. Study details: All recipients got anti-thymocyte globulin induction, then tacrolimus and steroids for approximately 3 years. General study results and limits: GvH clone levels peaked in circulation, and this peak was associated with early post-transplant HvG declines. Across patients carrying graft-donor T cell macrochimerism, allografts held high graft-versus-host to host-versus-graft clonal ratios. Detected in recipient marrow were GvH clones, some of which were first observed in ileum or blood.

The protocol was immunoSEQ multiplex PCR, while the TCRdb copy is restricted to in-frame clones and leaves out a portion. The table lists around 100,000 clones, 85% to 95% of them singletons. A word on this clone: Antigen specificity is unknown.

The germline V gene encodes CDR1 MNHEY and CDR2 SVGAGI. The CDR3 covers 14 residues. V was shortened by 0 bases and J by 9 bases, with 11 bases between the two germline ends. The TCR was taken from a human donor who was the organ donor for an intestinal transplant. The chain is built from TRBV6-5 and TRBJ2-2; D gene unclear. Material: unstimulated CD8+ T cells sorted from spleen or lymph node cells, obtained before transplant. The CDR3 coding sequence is TGTGCCAGCAGTTACTCGAAATCCCCCCGGGAGCTGTTTTTT. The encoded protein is CASSYSKSPRELFF.